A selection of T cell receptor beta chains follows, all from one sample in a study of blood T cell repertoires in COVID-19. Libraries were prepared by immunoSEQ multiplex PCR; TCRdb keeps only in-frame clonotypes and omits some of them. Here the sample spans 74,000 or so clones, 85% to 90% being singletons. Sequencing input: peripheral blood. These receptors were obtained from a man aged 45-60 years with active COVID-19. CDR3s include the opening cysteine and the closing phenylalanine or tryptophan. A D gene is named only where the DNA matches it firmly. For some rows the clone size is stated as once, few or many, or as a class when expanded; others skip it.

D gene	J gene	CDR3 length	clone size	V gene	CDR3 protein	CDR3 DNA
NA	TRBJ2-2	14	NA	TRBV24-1	CATSDGRDTGELFF	TGTGCCACCAGTGACGGGAGAGACACCGGGGAGCTGTTTTTT
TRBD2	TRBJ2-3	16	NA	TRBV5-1	CASSLSLAETTDTQYF	TGCGCCAGCTCTTTAAGTCTAGCGGAGACCACAGATACGCAGTATTTT
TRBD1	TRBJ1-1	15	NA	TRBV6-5	CASRKTGEADTEAFF	TGTGCCAGCAGAAAGACAGGGGAAGCGGACACTGAAGCTTTCTTT
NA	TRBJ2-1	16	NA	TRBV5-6	CASSLGTGSAYNEQFF	TGTGCCAGCAGCTTGGGAACAGGGTCCGCCTACAATGAGCAGTTCTTC
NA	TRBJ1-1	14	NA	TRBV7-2	CASSYPTGQYKAFF	TGTGCCAGCAGCTACCCGACCGGACAGTATAAAGCTTTCTTT
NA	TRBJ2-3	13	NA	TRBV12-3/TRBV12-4	CASTPGWGDTQYF	TGTGCCAGCACCCCAGGGTGGGGAGATACGCAGTATTTT
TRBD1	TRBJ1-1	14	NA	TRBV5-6	CASSLRGQGERAFF	TGTGCCAGCAGCTTACGCGGACAGGGGGAGAGAGCTTTCTTT
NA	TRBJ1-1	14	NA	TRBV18	CASSPDSATLKAFF	TGTGCCAGCTCACCTGACAGCGCAACACTGAAAGCTTTCTTT
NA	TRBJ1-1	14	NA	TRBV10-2	CASSDGAGYPEAFF	TGCGCCAGCAGTGATGGGGCCGGTTATCCTGAAGCTTTCTTT
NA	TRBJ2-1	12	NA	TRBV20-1	CSASTLSNEQFF	TGCAGTGCTAGTACCCTAAGCAATGAGCAGTTCTTC
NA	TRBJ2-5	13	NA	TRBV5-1	CASSLVAEETQYF	TGCGCCAGCAGCTTGGTTGCGGAAGAGACCCAGTACTTC
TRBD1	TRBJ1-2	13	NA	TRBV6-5	CASSYLTGDGYTF	TGTGCCAGCAGTTACTTGACAGGGGATGGCTACACCTTC
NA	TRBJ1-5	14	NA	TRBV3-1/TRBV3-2	CASSQEGGWQPQHF	TGTGCCAGCAGCCAAGAGGGGGGTTGGCAGCCCCAGCATTTT
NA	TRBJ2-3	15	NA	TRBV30	CAWSVKSLTADTQYF	TGTGCCTGGAGTGTAAAAAGCCTGACTGCAGATACGCAGTATTTT
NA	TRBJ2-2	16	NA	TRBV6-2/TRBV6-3	CASSYGGTGNTGELFF	TGTGCCAGCAGTTACGGCGGGACGGGAAACACCGGGGAGCTGTTTTTT
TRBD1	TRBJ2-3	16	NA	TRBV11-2	CASSYTGTGSTDTQYF	TGTGCCAGCAGCTACACCGGGACAGGGTCGACAGATACGCAGTATTTT
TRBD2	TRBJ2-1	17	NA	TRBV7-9	CASAKREGRHPRNEQFF	TGTGCCAGCGCTAAAAGGGAGGGACGACACCCCCGTAATGAGCAGTTCTTC
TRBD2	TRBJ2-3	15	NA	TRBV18	CASSRGGASTDTQYF	TGTGCCAGCTCACGCGGGGGGGCAAGCACAGATACGCAGTATTTT
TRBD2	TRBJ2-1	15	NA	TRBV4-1	CASSQELASYNEQFF	TGCGCCAGCAGCCAAGAACTAGCGTCATACAATGAGCAGTTCTTC
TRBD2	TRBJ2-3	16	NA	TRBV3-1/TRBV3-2	CASSQGLAGSTDTQYF	TGTGCCAGCAGCCAAGGACTAGCGGGAAGCACAGATACGCAGTATTTT
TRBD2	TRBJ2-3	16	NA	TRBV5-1	CASSRQTSASTDTQYF	TGCGCCAGCAGCCGGCAGACTAGCGCTAGCACAGATACGCAGTATTTT
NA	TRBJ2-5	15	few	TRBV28	CASSLMPGLPETQYF	TGTGCCAGCAGCTTAATGCCGGGACTTCCCGAGACCCAGTACTTC